Below, one T cell receptor beta chain is given with its context. Its specificity is unknown. These data are taken from a study of vaccination effects on CD4 cells after COVID-19. Within the ViraFEST assay, antigen-specific CD4+ T cells underwent expansion with viral peptide pools prior to sequencing. Cells that had been cultured for 10 days were the source of isolated CD4+ T cells. From March to December 2020, the person had a SARS-CoV-2 infection that was confirmed by PCR. The repertoire was sequenced with immunoSEQ multiplex PCR; TCRdb's copy has only in-frame clones and lacks some. The sample has more than 20,000 clones, 69% seen once. Deletions cut 2 bases from V and 8 bases from J, with 25 bases between. The CDR3 has 17 residues. Looked up from germline, CDR1 is GTSNPN and CDR2 is SVGIG (reference sequence).

This rearrangement joins TRBV30 to TRBJ2-1; TRBD2 might be the D (5 bases). The source is a human donor who had a prior SARS-CoV-2 infection. The material sequenced was CD4+ T cells from PBMCs cultured with SARS-CoV-2 spike peptides, taken before COVID-19 vaccination. CDR3 in amino acids: CAWSLLSGRGWGDEQFF. The CDR3, as DNA: TGTGCCTGGAGTCTCCTGAGCGGCCGGGGATGGGGAGATGAGCAGTTCTTC.